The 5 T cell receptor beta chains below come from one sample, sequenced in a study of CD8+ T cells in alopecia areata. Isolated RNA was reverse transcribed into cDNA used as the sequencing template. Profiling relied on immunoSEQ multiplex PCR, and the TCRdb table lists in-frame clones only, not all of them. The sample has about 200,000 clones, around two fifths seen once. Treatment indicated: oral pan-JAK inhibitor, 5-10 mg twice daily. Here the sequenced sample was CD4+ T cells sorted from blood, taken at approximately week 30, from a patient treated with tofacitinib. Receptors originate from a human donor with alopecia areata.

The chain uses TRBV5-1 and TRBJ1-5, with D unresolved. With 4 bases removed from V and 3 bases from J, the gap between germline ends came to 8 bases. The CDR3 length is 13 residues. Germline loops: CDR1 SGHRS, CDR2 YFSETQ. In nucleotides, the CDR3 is TGCGCCAGCAGCCAGGAACTCAATCAGCCCCAGCATTTT. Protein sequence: CASSQELNQPQHF.

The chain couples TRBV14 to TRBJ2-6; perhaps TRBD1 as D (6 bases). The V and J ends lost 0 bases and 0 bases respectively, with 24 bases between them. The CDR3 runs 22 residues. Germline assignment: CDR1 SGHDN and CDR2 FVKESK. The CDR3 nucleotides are TGTGCCAGCAGCCAAGACACCCTCCGACAGGACCTACCTTACTCTGGGGCCAACGTCCTGACTTTC. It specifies CASSQDTLRQDLPYSGANVLTF.

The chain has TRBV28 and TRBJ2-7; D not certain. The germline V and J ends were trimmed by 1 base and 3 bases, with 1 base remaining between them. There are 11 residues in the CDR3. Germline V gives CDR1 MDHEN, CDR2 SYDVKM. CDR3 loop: CASSLFYEQYF. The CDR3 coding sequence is TGTGCCAGCAGTTTATTCTACGAGCAGTACTTC.

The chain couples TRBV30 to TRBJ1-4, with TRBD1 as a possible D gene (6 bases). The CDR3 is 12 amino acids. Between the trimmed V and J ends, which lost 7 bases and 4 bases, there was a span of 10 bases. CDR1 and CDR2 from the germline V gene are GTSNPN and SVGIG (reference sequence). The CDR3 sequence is CAYSRGNEKLFF. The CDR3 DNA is TGTGCCTACAGCAGGGGTAATGAAAAACTGTTTTTT. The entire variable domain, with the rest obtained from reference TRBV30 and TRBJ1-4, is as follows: SQTIHQWPATLVQPVGSPLSLECTVEGTSNPNLYWYRQAAGRGLQLLFYSVGIGQISSEVPQNLSASRPQDRQFILSSKKLLLSDSGFYLCAYSRGNEKLFFGSGTQLSVL.

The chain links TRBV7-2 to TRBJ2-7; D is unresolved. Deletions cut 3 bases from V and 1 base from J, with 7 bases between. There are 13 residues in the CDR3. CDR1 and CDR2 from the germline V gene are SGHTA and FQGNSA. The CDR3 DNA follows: TGTGCCAGCAGCTTCAAACAGTCCTACGAGCAGTACTTC. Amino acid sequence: CASSFKQSYEQYF.